Below, one TCR beta chain is given with its context. Trimming cost V 3 bases and J 2 bases; bases outside gene matches: 7. The germline V gene has CDR1 MNHEY and CDR2 SMNVEV (reference sequence). CDR3 length: 17 amino acids. In the study's own analysis: Counts of nucleated cells, estimated from reference gene primer amplification, were obtained. TCRdb's copy holds only in-frame clones and misses some; the assay was immunoSEQ multiplex PCR. V and J calls and clone size come straight from that table; D and trimming were deduced from the DNA. The sample holds around 190,000 clones, about 91% seen once. Participants came from about two dozen US areas, aged roughly 18 to 89 years. The sample belongs to a study of blood T cell repertoires in COVID-19. Study-level information: Italy, Spain and the United States were the sources of the convalescent and acute COVID-19 samples. The cDNA or gDNA used as material had been derived from T cells, B-cell-depleted T cells, or PBMCs.

The genes are TRBV27 and TRBJ2-2; 9 bases are a match to TRBD2. The origin of this receptor is a man in his late teens or twenties with acute COVID-19. The specimen sequenced was PBMCs or T cells enriched from blood (not recorded which). For the CDR3, the DNA is TGTGCCAGCAGTTTTTCCCCGGGACTAGCTAACACCGGGGAGCTGTTTTTT. Its protein is CASSFSPGLANTGELFF.